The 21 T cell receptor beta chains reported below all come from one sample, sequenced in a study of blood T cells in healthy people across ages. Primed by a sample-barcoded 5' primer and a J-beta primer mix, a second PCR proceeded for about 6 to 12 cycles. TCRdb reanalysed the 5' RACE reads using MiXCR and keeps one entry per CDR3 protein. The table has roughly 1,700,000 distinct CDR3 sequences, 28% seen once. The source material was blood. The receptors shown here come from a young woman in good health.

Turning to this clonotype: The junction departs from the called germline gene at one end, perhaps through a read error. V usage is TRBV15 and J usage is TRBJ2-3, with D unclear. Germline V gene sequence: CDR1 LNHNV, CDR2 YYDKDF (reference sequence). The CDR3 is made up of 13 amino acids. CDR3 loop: CAASRGLTDTQYF. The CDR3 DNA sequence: TGTGCCGCCAGCAGAGGATTAACAGATACGCAGTATTTT.

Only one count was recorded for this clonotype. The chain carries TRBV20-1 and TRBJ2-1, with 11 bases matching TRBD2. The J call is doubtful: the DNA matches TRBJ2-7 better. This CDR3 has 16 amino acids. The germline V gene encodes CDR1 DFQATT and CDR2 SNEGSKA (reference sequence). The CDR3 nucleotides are TGCAGTGCTGATCCCTCGACTAGCGGGATTTACAATGAGCAGTACTTC. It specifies CSADPSTSGIYNEQYF.

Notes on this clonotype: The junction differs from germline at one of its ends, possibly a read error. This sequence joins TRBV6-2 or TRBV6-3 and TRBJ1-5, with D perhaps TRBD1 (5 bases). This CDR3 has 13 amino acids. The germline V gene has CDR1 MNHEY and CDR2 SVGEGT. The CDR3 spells CAISYAGPFAQHF. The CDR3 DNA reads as TGTGCCATCAGTTACGCGGGACCGTTTGCCCAGCATTTT.

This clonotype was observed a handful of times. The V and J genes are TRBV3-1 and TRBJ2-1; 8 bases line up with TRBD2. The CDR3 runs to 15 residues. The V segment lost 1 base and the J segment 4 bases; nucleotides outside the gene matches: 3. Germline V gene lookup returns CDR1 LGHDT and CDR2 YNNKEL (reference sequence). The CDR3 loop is CASSQGERGYNEQFF. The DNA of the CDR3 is TGTGCCAGCAGCCAAGGGGAGCGGGGGTACAATGAGCAGTTCTTC.

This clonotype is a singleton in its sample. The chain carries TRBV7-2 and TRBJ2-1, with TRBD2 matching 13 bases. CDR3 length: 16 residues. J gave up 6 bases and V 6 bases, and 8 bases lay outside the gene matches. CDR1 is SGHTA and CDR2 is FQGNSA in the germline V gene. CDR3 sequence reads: CASRDAGLAGVNEQFF. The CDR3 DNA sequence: TGTGCCAGCAGGGATGCAGGACTAGCGGGGGTCAATGAGCAGTTCTTC.

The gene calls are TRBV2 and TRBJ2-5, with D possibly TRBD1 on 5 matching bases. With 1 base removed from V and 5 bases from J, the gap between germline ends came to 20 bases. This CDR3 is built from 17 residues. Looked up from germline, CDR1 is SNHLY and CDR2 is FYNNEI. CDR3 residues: CASSEGGRADPGETQYF. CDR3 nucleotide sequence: TGTGCCAGCAGTGAAGGTGGTAGGGCGGACCCAGGGGAGACCCAGTACTTC. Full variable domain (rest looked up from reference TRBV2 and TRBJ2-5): EPEVTQTPSHQVTQMGQEVILRCVPISNHLYFYWYRQILGQKVEFLVSFYNNEISEKSEIFDDQFSVERPDGSNFTLKIRSTKLEDSAMYFCASSEGGRADPGETQYFGPGTRLLVL.

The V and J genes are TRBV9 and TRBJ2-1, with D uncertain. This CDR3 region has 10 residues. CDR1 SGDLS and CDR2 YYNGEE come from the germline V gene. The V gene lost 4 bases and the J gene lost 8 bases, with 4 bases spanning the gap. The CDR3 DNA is TGTGCCAGCAGCACCGATGAGCAGTTCTTC. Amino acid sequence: CASSTDEQFF.

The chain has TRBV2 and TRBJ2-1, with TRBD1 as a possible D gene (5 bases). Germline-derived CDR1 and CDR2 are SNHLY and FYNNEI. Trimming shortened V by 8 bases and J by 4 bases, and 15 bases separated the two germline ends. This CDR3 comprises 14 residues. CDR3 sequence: CASGEDSRYNEQFF. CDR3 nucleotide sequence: TGTGCCAGCGGGGAAGACAGCCGATACAATGAGCAGTTCTTC.

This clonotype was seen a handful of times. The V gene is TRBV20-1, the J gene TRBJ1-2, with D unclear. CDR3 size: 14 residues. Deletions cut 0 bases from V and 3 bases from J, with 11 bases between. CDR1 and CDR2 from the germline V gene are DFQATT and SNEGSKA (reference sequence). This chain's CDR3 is CSARDVGSHYGYTF. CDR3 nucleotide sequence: TGCAGTGCTAGAGATGTCGGCAGCCACTATGGCTACACCTTC.

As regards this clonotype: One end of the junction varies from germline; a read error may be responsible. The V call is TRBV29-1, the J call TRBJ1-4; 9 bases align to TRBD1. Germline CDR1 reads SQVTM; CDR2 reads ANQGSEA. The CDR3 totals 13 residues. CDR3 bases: TGCGGCGTTGGATGGACAGGGGACGAAAAACTGTTTTTT. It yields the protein CGVGWTGDEKLFF. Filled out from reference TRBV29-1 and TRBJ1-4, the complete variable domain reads SAVISQKPSRDICQRGTSLTIQCQVDSQVTMMFWYRQQPGQSLTLIATANQGSEATYESGFVIDKFPISRPNLTFSTLTVSNMSPEDSSIYLCGVGWTGDEKLFFGSGTQLSVL.

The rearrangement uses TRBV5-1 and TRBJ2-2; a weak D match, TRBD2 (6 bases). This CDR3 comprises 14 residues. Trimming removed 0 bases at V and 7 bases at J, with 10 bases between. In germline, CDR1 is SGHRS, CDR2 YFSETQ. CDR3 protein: CASSLDGGNGELFF. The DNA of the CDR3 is TGCGCCAGCAGCTTGGACGGGGGAAACGGGGAGCTGTTTTTT.

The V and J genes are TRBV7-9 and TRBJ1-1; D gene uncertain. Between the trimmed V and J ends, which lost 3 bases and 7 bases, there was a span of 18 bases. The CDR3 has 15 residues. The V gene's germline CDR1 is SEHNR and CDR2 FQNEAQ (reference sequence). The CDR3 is CASSFPELLRIEAFF. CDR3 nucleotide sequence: TGTGCCAGCAGCTTCCCGGAGCTCCTAAGGATTGAAGCTTTCTTT.

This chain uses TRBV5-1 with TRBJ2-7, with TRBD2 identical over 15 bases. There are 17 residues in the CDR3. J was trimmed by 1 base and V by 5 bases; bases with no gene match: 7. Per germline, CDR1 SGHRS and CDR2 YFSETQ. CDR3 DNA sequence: TGCGCCAGCAGGTGGACTAGCGGGAGGGCCGTTTCCTACGAGCAGTACTTC. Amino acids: CASRWTSGRAVSYEQYF.

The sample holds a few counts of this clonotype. The CDR3 DNA follows: TGTGCCAGCAGCCCTATGATCGAGCAGTTCTTC. Translated, it gives CASSPMIEQFF. The chain uses TRBV7-2 and TRBJ2-1; D gene unclear. Germline V gene data show CDR1 as SGHTA and CDR2 as FQGNSA. Between the trimmed V and J ends, which lost 5 bases and 10 bases, there was a span of 9 bases. The CDR3 is 11 residues long.

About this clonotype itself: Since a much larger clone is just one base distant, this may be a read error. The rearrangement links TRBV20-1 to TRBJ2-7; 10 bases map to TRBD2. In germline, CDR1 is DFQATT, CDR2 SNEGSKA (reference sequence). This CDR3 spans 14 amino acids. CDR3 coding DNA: TGCAGTGCTAGGGCTAGCGGGAGTATGGACGAGCGGTACTTC. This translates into CSARASGSMDERYF.

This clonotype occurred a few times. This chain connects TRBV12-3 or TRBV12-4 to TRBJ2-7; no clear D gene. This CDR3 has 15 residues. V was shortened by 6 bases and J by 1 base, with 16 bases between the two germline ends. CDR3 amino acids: CASRQGPSSSYEQYF. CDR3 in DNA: TGTGCCAGCAGACAAGGCCCCTCCTCATCCTACGAGCAGTACTTC.

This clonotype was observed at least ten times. CDR3 in DNA: TGTGCCAGCAGTAGGAGCGGGGGGGCTTACGAGCAGTACTTC. Amino acids: CASSRSGGAYEQYF. The V call is TRBV27, the J call TRBJ2-7; 10 nucleotides agree with TRBD2. J lost 4 bases, V lost 5 bases, and 5 bases had no gene match. The CDR3 sequence is 14 residues long. The germline V gene has CDR1 MNHEY and CDR2 SMNVEV (reference sequence).

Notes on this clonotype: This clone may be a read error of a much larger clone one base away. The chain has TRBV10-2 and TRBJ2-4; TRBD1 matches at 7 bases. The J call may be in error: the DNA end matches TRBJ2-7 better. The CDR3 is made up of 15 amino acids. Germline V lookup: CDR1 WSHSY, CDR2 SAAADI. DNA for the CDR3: TGCGCCAGCGAACAGTGGGACAGACCTTCGGGCGAGCAGTACTTC. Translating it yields CASEQWDRPSGEQYF.

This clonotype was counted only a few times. DNA for the CDR3: TGTGCCAGCAGTTACCACGCCGGGACAGGGGGCACTGAAGCTTTCTTT. This gives the protein CASSYHAGTGGTEAFF. The chain combines TRBV2 with TRBJ1-1; 11 bases fit TRBD1. The V and J ends lost 5 bases and 4 bases, in that order; junction bases with no gene match: 9. The CDR3 spans 16 residues. Germline V CDR1 and CDR2: SNHLY, FYNNEI.

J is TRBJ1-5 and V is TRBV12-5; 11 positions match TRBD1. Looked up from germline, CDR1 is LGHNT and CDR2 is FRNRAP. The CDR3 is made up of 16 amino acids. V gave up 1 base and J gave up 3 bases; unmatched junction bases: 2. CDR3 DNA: TGTGCTAGTGGTTTGGGGGACAGGGGGGACAATCAGCCCCAGCATTTT. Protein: CASGLGDRGDNQPQHF.

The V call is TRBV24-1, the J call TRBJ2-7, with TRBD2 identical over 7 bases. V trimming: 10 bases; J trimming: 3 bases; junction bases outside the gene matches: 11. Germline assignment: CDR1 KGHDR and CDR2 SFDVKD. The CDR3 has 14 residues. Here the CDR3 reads CATQAGVTNYEQYF. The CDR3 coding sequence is TGTGCCACTCAGGCGGGGGTCACGAACTACGAGCAGTACTTC.